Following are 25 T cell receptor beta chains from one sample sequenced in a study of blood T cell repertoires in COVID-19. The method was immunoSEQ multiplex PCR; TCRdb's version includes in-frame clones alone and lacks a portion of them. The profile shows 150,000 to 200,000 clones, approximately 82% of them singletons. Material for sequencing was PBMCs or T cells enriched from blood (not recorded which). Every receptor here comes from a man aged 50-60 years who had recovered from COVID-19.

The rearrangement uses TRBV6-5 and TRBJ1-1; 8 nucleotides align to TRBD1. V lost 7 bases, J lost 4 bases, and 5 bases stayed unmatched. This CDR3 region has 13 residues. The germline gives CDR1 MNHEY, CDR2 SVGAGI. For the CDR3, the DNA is TGTGCCAGCACCCGACAGGGGATCACTGAAGCTTTCTTT. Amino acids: CASTRQGITEAFF.

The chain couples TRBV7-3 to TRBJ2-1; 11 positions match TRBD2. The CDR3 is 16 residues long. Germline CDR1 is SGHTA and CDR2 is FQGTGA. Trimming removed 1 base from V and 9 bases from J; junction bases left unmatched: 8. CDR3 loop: CASSLISSGGSFEQFF. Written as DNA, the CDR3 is TGTGCCAGCAGCTTAATATCTAGCGGGGGGTCTTTTGAGCAGTTCTTC. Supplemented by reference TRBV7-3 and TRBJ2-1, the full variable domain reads GAGVSQTPSNKVTEKGKYVELRCDPISGHTALYWYRQSLGQGPEFLIYFQGTGAADDSGLPNDRFFAVRPEGSVSTLKIQRTERGDSAVYLCASSLISSGGSFEQFFGPGTRLTVL.

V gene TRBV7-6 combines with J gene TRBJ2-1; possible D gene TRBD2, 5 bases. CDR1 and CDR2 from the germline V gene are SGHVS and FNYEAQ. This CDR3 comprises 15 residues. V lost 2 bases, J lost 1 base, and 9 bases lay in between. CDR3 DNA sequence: TGTGCCAGCAGCTTAATTCCGGGGTCCTACAATGAGCAGTTCTTC. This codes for CASSLIPGSYNEQFF. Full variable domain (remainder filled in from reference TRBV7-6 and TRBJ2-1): GAGVSQSPRYKVTKRGQDVALRCDPISGHVSLYWYRQALGQGPEFLTYFNYEAQQDKSGLPNDRFSAERPEGSISTLTIQRTEQRDSAMYRCASSLIPGSYNEQFFGPGTRLTVL.

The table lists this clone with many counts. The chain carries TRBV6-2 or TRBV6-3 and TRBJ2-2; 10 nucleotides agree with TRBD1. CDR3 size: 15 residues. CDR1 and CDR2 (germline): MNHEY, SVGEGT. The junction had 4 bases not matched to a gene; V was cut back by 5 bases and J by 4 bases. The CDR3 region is CASSRRTGGTGELFF. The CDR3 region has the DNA TGTGCCAGCAGTCGGCGGACAGGGGGCACCGGGGAGCTGTTTTTT.

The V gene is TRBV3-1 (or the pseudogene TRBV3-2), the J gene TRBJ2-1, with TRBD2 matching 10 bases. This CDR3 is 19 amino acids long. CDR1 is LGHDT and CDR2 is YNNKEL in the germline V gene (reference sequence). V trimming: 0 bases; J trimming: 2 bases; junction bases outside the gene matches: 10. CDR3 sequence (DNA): TGTGCCAGCAGCCAAGATTCGAAGGGAGCGGGGGGGCCCTACAATGAGCAGTTCTTC. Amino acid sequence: CASSQDSKGAGGPYNEQFF.

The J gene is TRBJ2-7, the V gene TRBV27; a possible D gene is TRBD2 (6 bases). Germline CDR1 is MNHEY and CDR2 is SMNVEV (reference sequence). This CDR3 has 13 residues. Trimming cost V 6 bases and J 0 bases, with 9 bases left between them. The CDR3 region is CASRLGGSYEQYF. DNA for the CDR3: TGTGCCAGCAGGCTGGGGGGCTCCTACGAGCAGTACTTC.

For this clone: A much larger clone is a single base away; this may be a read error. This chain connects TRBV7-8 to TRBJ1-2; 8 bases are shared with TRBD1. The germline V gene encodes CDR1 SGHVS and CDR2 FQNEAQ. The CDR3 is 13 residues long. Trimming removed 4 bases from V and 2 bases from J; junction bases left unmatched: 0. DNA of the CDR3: TGTGCCAGCAGCTGGGACAGGAACTATGGCTACACCTTC. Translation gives CASSWDRNYGYTF.

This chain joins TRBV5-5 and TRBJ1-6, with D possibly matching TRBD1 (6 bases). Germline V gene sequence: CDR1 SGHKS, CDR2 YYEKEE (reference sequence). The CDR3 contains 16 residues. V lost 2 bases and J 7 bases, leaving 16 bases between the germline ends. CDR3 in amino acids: CASSLGMGGANSPLHF. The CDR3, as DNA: TGTGCCAGCAGCTTAGGTATGGGGGGGGCAAATTCACCCCTCCACTTT.

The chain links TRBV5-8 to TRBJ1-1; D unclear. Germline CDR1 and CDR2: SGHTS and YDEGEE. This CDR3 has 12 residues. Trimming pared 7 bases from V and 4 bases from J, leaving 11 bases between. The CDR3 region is CASLNQVTEAFF. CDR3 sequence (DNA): TGTGCCAGCCTAAACCAGGTCACTGAAGCTTTCTTT.

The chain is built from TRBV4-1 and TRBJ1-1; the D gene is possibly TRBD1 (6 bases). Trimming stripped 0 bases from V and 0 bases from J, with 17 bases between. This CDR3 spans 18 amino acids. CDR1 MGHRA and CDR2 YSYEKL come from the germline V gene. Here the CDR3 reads CASSQDPVGQIMNTEAFF. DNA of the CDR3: TGCGCCAGCAGCCAAGACCCGGTCGGACAGATCATGAACACTGAAGCTTTCTTT.

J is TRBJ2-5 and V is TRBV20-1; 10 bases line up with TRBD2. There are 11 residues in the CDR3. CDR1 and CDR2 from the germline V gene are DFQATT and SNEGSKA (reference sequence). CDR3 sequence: CAAGGQETQYF. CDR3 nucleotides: TGCGCAGCGGGGGGGCAAGAGACCCAGTACTTC.

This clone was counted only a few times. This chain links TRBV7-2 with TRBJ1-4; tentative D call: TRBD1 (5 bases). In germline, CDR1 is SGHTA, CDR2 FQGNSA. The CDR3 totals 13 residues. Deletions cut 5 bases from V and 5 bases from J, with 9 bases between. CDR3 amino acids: CASSPGLNEKLFF. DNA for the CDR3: TGTGCCAGCAGCCCGGGACTGAATGAAAAACTGTTTTTT.

CDR3 loop: CASSQFARETQYF. The DNA of the CDR3 is TGCGCCAGCAGCCAATTTGCCCGGGAGACCCAGTACTTC. This chain connects TRBV4-1 to TRBJ2-5; D gene ambiguous. There are 13 residues in the CDR3. Germline V gene sequence: CDR1 MGHRA, CDR2 YSYEKL. V lost 2 bases, J lost 5 bases, and 9 bases lay in between.

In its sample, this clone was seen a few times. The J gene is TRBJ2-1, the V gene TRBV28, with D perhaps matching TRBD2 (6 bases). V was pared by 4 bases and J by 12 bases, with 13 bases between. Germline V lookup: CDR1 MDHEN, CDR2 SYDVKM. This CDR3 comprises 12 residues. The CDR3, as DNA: TGTGCCAGCAGTTCCCCCCCCGGGGGGCAGTTCTTC. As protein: CASSSPPGGQFF.

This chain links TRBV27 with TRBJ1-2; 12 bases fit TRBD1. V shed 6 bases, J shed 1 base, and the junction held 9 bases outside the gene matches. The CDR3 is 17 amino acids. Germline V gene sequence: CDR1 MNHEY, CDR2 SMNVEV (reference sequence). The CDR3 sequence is CASSPAGTGGLNYGYTF. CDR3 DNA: TGTGCCAGCAGCCCCGCCGGGACAGGGGGCCTTAACTATGGCTACACCTTC.

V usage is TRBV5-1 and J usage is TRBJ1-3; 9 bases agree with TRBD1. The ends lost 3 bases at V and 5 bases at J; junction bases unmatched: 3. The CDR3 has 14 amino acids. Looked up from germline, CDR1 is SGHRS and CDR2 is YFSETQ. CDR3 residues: CASSSGTGRNTIYF. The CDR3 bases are TGCGCCAGCAGCTCGGGGACAGGGAGAAACACCATATATTTT.

DNA for the CDR3: TGCGCCAGCAGCATCGGACTAGTTGGTAGCACAGATACGCAGTATTTT. It yields the protein CASSIGLVGSTDTQYF. The chain joins TRBV5-1 to TRBJ2-3, with 7 nucleotides matching TRBD2. CDR1 SGHRS and CDR2 YFSETQ come from the germline V gene. The trim removed 4 bases at V and 0 bases at J, leaving 8 bases unmatched. This CDR3 has 16 amino acids. Looking up the rest from reference TRBV5-1 and TRBJ2-3 gives the full variable domain: KAGVTQTPRYLIKTRGQQVTLSCSPISGHRSVSWYQQTPGQGLQFLFEYFSETQRNKGNFPGRFSGRQFSNSRSEMNVSTLELGDSALYLCASSIGLVGSTDTQYFGPGTRLTVL.

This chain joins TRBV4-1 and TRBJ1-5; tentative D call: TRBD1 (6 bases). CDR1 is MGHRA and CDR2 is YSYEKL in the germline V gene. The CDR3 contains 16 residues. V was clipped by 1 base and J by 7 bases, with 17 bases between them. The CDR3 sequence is CASSQGTPRGGQPQHF. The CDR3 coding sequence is TGCGCCAGCAGCCAAGGGACTCCCAGGGGTGGACAGCCCCAGCATTTT.

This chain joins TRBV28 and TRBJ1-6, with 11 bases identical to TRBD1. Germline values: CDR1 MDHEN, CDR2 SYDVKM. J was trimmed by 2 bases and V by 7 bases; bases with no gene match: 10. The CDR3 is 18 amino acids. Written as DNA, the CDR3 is TGTGCCAGCATCCCCTGGACAGGGGGCATCACCTATAATTCACCCCTCCACTTT. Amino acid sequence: CASIPWTGGITYNSPLHF.

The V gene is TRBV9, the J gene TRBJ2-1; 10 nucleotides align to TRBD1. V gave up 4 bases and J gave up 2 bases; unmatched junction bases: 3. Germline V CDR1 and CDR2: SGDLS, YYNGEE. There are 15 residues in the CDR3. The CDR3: CASSYGTGAYNEQFF. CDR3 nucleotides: TGTGCCAGCAGCTACGGGACAGGGGCCTACAATGAGCAGTTCTTC.

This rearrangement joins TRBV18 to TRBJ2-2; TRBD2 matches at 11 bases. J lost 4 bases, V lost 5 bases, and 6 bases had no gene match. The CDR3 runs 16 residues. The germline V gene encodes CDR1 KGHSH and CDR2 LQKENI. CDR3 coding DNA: TGTGCCAGCTCATCAAGACTAGCGGGGCCCACCGGGGAGCTGTTTTTT. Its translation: CASSSRLAGPTGELFF.

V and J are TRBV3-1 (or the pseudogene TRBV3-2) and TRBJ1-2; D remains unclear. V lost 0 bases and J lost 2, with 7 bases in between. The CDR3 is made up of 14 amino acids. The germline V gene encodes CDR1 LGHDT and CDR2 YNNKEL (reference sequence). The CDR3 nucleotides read TGTGCCAGCAGCCAAGAGGTCAGAAACTATGGCTACACCTTC. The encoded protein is CASSQEVRNYGYTF.

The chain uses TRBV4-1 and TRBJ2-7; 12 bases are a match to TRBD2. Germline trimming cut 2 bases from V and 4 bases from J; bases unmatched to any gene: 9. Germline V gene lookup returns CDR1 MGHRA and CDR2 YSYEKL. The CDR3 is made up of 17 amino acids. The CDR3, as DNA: TGCGCCAGCAGCCAAACCGCGACTAGCGGGGGACCTTACGAGCAGTACTTC. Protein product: CASSQTATSGGPYEQYF.

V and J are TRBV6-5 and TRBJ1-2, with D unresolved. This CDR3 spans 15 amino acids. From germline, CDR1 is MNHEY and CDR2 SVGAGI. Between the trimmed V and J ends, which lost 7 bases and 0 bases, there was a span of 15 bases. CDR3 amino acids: CASNLDGLANYGYTF. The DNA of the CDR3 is TGTGCCAGCAATCTCGACGGACTAGCTAACTATGGCTACACCTTC.

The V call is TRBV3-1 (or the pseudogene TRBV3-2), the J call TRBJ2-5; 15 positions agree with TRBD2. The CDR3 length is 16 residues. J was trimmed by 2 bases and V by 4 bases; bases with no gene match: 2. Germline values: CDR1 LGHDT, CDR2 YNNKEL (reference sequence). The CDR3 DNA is TGTGCCAGCAGCCCCGGACTAGCGGGGGGGCAAGAGACCCAGTACTTC. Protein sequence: CASSPGLAGGQETQYF.